Described below is a single TCR beta chain sequence and its context. The germline V gene encodes CDR1 SGHAT and CDR2 FQNNGV. Germline trimming cut 3 bases from V and 2 bases from J; bases unmatched to any gene: 10. The CDR3 sequence is 16 residues long. Generated by immunoSEQ multiplex PCR, the TCRdb table keeps only in-frame clones and is missing some. The data contain fewer than 500,000 clones, over 75% of them singletons. This entry comes from a study of shared clonotypes between healthy human individuals. The genes are TRBV11-2 and TRBJ2-7; 7 positions agree with TRBD2. The receptor's source is a woman aged 40 to 49 in good health. Some clones in this sample may be carry-over from other donors' samples. What was sequenced was PBMCs. CDR3 nucleotides: TGTGCCAGCAGCTTGTGGCTCGTGGGGACTACCTACGAGCAGTACTTC. Residues: CASSLWLVGTTYEQYF.